Sequencing of this T cell receptor beta chain was carried out in a study of T cell responses to AZD1222 COVID-19 vaccine. Study conclusions and caveats: Sampling that yielded the repertoires occurred only after the peak T cell response. Mostly white British, mostly female donors; authors suggested clonal diversity may be underestimated. The span of vaccine-associated CD4 TCRs extended across spike, with dominance at 160-218 and 743-854.

With respect to this clone: As yet, its antigen is unknown.

The data were produced by immunoSEQ multiplex PCR, yet TCRdb's version contains in-frame clones alone and is incomplete. The sample lists under 200,000 clones; over 80% were seen once. V lost 0 bases and J lost 4; bases outside the gene matches: 7. CDR3 length: 15 amino acids. The germline V gene has CDR1 SGHRS and CDR2 YFSETQ. This sequence was found in an adult in good health. Sequences were derived from peripheral blood, sampled on day 0 of AZD1222 vaccination. The gene calls are TRBV5-1 and TRBJ2-7; TRBD1 matches at 7 bases. The CDR3 spells CASSLGQGEIYEQYF. Written as DNA, the CDR3 is TGCGCCAGCAGCTTGGGACAGGGTGAAATATACGAGCAGTACTTC.